A single sample is the source of the 10 T cell receptor beta chains below, sequenced in a study of cytomegalovirus exposure and HLA in healthy donors. The PCR used 60 Vbeta and 13 Jbeta primers. Sequencing was performed with immunoSEQ multiplex PCR; in TCRdb, only in-frame clones are kept and a portion is missing. The sample spans some 130,000 clones; the ten largest clones claim 1.5% to 2%. The sequenced sample was PBMCs. The receptors here all came from a woman in her forties in good health and CMV-seropositive.

V gene TRBV30 combines with J gene TRBJ2-1; 9 nucleotides agree with TRBD2. J was trimmed by 8 bases and V by 0 bases; bases with no gene match: 11. Germline assignment: CDR1 GTSNPN and CDR2 SVGIG (reference sequence). The CDR3 sequence is 16 residues long. CDR3 loop: CAWSVPRLAGRDEQFF. CDR3 coding DNA: TGTGCCTGGAGTGTACCCCGGCTAGCGGGAAGGGATGAGCAGTTCTTC.

This sequence joins TRBV6-1 and TRBJ2-2; TRBD2 matches 7 bases. V was clipped by 6 bases and J by 3 bases; unmatched bases: 7. The germline V gene has CDR1 MNHNS and CDR2 SASEGT. The CDR3 totals 15 residues. The CDR3 spells CASRGVGGYTGELFF. The CDR3 region has the DNA TGTGCCAGCAGGGGCGTCGGGGGGTACACCGGGGAGCTGTTTTTT.

The CDR3 sequence is CASSEALAGGSQETQYF. The CDR3 nucleotides are TGTGCCAGCAGTGAAGCGCTTGCGGGAGGGTCACAAGAGACCCAGTACTTC. This chain joins TRBV2 and TRBJ2-5, with 9 bases identical to TRBD2. V shed 0 bases and J 2 bases; nucleotides not matched to a gene: 7. The CDR3 is 17 residues long. Germline V gives CDR1 SNHLY, CDR2 FYNNEI.

The V call is TRBV5-6, the J call TRBJ2-1; 9 bases map to TRBD1. CDR3 length: 15 residues. The ends lost 1 base at V and 8 bases at J; junction bases unmatched: 7. Germline V gives CDR1 SGHDT, CDR2 YYEEEE. CDR3 coding DNA: TGTGCCAGCAGCTTGCAGGGACAGGGAGGGCATGAGCAGTTCTTC. This gives the protein CASSLQGQGGHEQFF.

The chain is built from TRBV6-1 and TRBJ1-6; 10 nucleotides match TRBD1. The germline CDR1 and CDR2 sequences are MNHNS and SASEGT. The CDR3 loop spans 15 amino acids. J lost 6 bases, V lost 9 bases, and 8 bases had no gene match. The CDR3 DNA sequence: TGTGCCAGTGCTACCGGACAGGGGGGTAATTCACCCCTCCACTTT. Protein sequence: CASATGQGGNSPLHF.

Turning to this clone: A junction end diverges from the germline sequence, so it may reflect a read error. The J gene is TRBJ2-1, the V gene TRBV7-7, with 8 bases that match TRBD1. The CDR3 loop spans 15 amino acids. In germline, CDR1 is SSHAT, CDR2 FNYEAQ (reference sequence). In nucleotides, the CDR3 is TGTGCTAGCAGCGTTGGACAGGGACAATACAATGAGCAGTTCTTC. Encoded protein: CASSVGQGQYNEQFF.

CDR3 sequence: CASSSWTSGSQETQYF. CDR3 nucleotides: TGTGCCAGCAGTTCGTGGACTAGCGGTTCCCAAGAGACCCAGTACTTC. The V gene is TRBV6-5, the J gene TRBJ2-5, with 10 positions matching TRBD2. CDR3 length: 16 amino acids. Germline V gene sequence: CDR1 MNHEY, CDR2 SVGAGI. J lost 1 base, V lost 4 bases, and 6 bases had no gene match.

V usage is TRBV5-6 and J usage is TRBJ1-6; TRBD1 is a possible D gene (5 bases). The CDR3 sequence is 17 residues long. V was pared by 3 bases and J by 2 bases, with 15 bases between. The germline V gene has CDR1 SGHDT and CDR2 YYEEEE. CDR3 residues: CASSSAGGATYNSPLHF. CDR3 bases: TGTGCCAGCAGCTCGGCGGGGGGAGCGACCTATAATTCACCCCTCCACTTT.

J is TRBJ2-7 and V is TRBV27; 9 bases are shared with TRBD1. The germline CDR1 and CDR2 sequences are MNHEY and SMNVEV (reference sequence). V lost 5 bases to trimming and J lost 2 bases; unmatched junction nucleotides: 16. CDR3 size: 18 residues. DNA of the CDR3: TGTGCCAGCAGTCCCAGTCCCGGGACAGGGATGGCAACCTACGAGCAGTACTTC. Amino acid sequence: CASSPSPGTGMATYEQYF.

The chain joins TRBV30 to TRBJ2-1; TRBD2 matches 9 bases. V lost 5 bases to trimming and J lost 7 bases; unmatched junction nucleotides: 3. This CDR3 has 12 residues. Germline V lookup: CDR1 GTSNPN, CDR2 SVGIG (reference sequence). CDR3 coding DNA: TGTGCCTGGGGTAGCGGGGGTAATGAGCAGTTCTTC. Protein sequence: CAWGSGGNEQFF. Full variable domain (remainder filled in from reference TRBV30 and TRBJ2-1): SQTIHQWPATLVQPVGSPLSLECTVEGTSNPNLYWYRQAAGRGLQLLFYSVGIGQISSEVPQNLSASRPQDRQFILSSKKLLLSDSGFYLCAWGSGGNEQFFGPGTRLTVL.